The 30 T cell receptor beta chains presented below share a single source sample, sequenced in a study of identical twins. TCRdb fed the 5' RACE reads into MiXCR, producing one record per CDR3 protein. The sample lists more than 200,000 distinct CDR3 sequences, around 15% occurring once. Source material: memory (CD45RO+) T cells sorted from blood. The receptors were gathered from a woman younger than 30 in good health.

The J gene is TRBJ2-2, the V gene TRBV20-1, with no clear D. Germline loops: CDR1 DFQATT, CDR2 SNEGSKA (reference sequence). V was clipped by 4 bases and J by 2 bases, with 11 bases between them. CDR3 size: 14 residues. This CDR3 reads CSAIGQTNTGELFF. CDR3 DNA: TGCAGTGCTATCGGGCAGACCAACACCGGGGAGCTGTTTTTT.

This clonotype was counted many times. The DNA for the CDR3 is TGCGCCAGCAGCTTGGATCCTAGCTCCTACGAGCAGTACTTC. Its protein product is CASSLDPSSYEQYF. The V call is TRBV5-1, the J call TRBJ2-7; D unresolved. The length of the CDR3 is 14 residues. From germline, CDR1 is SGHRS and CDR2 YFSETQ. V lost 0 bases and J 0 bases, leaving 7 bases between the germline ends.

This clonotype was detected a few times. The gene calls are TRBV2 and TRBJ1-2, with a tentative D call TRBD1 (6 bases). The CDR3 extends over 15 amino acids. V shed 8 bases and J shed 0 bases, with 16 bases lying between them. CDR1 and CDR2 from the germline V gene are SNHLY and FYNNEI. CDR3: CASVQGAEANYGYTF. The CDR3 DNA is TGTGCCAGCGTACAGGGAGCCGAAGCTAACTATGGCTACACCTTC.

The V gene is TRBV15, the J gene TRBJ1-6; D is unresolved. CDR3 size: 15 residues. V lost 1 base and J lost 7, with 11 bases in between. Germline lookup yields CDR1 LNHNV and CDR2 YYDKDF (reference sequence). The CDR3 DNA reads TGTGCCACCAGCAGAGCTAGGACTGAGAATTCACCCCTCCACTTT. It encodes CATSRARTENSPLHF.

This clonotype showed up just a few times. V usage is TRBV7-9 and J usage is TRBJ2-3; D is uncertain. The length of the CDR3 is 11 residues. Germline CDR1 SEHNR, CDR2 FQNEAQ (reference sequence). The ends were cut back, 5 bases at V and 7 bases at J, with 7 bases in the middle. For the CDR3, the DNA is TGTGCCAGCAGCCCTTTATATACGCAGTATTTT. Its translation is CASSPLYTQYF.

The CDR3 DNA follows: TGTGCCAGCAGCCAATGGACAGGGGGCATGGTCGAGCAGTACTTC. It translates to CASSQWTGGMVEQYF. The chain couples TRBV3-1 to TRBJ2-7; 11 bases line up with TRBD1. The trim removed 2 bases at V and 6 bases at J, leaving 6 bases unmatched. This CDR3 is 15 amino acids long. Germline V lookup: CDR1 LGHDT, CDR2 YNNKEL (reference sequence).

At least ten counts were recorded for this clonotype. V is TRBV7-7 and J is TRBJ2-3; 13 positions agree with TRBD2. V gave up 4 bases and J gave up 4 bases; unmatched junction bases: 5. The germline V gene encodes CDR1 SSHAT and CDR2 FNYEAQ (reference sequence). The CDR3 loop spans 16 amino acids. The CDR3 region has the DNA TGTGCCAGCAGCTCGCAACTAGCGGGAGGGCCAGATACGCAGTATTTT. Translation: CASSSQLAGGPDTQYF.

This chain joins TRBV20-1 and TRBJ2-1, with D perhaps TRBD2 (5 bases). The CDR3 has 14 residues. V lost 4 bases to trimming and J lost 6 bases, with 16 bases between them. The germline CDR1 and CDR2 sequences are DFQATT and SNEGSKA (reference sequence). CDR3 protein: CSATTGIHSNEQFF. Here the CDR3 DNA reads TGCAGTGCTACGACCGGGATCCACTCCAATGAGCAGTTCTTC.

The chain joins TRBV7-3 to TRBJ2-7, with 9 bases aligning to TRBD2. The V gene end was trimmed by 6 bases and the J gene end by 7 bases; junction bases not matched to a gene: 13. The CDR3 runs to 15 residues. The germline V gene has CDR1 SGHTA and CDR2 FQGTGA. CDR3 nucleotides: TGTGCCAGCAGTTCAGTCGGTCGAGCGGGGGGAGAGCAGTACTTC. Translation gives CASSSVGRAGGEQYF.

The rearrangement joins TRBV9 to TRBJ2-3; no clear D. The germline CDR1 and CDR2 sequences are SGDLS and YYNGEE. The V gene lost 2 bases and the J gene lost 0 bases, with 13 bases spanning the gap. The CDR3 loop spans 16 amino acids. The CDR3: CASSVPAVLSTDTQYF. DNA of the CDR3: TGTGCCAGCAGCGTCCCCGCGGTTCTTAGCACAGATACGCAGTATTTT.

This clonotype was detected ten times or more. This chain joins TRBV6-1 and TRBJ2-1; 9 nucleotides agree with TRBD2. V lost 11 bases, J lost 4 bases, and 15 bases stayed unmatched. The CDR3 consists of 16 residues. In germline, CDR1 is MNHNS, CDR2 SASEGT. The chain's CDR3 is CASRIKIAGEYNEQFF. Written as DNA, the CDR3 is TGTGCCTCCCGCATTAAAATAGCGGGAGAGTACAATGAGCAGTTCTTC.

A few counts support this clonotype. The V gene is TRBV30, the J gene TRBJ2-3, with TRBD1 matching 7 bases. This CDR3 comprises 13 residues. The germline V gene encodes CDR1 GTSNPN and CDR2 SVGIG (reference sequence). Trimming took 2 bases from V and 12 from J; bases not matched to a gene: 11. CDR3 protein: CAWSITGARIQYF. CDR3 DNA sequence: TGTGCCTGGAGTATAACAGGGGCCCGAATCCAGTATTTT.

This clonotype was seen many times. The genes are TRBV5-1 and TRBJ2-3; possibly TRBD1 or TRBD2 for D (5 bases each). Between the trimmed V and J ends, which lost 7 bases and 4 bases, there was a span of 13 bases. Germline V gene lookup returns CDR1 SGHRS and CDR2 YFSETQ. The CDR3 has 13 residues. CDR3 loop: CASGQWESDTQYF. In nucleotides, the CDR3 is TGCGCCAGCGGACAATGGGAGTCAGATACGCAGTATTTT.

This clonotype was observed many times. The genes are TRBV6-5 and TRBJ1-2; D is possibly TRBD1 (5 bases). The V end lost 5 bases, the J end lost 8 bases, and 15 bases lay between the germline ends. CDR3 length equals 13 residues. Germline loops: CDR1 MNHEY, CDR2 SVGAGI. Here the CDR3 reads CASSPVGGWGYTF. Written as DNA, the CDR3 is TGTGCCAGCAGTCCCGTGGGGGGTTGGGGCTACACCTTC.

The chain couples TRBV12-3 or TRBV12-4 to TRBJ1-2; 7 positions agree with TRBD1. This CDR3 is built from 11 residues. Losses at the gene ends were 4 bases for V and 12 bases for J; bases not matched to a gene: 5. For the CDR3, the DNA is TGTGCCAGCAGTTCAACAGGGGCACACACCTTC. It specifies CASSSTGAHTF.

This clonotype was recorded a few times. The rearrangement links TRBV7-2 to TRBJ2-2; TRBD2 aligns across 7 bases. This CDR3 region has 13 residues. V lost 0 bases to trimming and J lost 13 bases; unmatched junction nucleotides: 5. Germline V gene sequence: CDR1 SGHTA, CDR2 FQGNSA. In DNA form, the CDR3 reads TGTGCCAGCAGCTTAGCGGAGCGGGGAGGGCTGTTTTTT. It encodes CASSLAERGGLFF.

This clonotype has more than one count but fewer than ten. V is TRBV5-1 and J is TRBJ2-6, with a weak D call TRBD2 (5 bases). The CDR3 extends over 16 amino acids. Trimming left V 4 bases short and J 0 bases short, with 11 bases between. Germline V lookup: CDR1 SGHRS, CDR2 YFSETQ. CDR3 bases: TGCGCCAGCAGCCTGGATCGGGGCTCTGGGGCCAACGTCCTGACTTTC. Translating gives CASSLDRGSGANVLTF.

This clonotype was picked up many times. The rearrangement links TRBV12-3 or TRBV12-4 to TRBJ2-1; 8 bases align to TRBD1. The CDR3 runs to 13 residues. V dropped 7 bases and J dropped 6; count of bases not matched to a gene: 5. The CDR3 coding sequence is TGTGCCAGCACCCGAGACAGGGGCAATGAGCAGTTCTTC. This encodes CASTRDRGNEQFF.

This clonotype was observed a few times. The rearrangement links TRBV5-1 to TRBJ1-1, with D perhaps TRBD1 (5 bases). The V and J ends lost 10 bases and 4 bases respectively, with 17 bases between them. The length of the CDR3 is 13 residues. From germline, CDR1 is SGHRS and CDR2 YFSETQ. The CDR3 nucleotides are TGCGCCTCCCGGCGGGGGGATGGCACTGAAGCTTTCTTT. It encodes CASRRGDGTEAFF.

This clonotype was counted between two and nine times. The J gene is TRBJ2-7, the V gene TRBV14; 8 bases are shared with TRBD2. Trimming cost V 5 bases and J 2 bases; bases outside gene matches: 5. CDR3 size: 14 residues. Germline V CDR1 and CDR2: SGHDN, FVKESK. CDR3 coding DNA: TGTGCCAGCAGCTTCGGCGGGGGGCCCTACGAGCAGTACTTC. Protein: CASSFGGGPYEQYF.

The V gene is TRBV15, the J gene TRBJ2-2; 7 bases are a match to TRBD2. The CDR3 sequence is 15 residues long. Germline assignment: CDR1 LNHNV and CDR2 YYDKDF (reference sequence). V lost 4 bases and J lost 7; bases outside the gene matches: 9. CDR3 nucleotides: TGTGCCACCAGCATAGGACTAGAGGTCAGCGGGGAGCTGTTTTTT. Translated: CATSIGLEVSGELFF.

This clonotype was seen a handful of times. The CDR3 region is CASSPSSGSSYEQYF. The CDR3 DNA sequence: TGCGCCAGCAGCCCCTCTAGCGGGAGCTCCTACGAGCAGTACTTC. The V call is TRBV5-1, the J call TRBJ2-7; TRBD2 agrees at 10 bases. Germline V CDR1 and CDR2: SGHRS, YFSETQ. Trimming removed 4 bases from V and 0 bases from J; junction bases left unmatched: 4. This CDR3 spans 15 amino acids.

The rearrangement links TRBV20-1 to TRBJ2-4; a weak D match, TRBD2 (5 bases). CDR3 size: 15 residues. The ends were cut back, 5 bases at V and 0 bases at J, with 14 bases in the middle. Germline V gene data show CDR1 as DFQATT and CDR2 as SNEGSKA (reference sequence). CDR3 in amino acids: CSAPRTDLAKNIQYF. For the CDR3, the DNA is TGCAGTGCTCCAAGGACTGACTTAGCCAAAAACATTCAGTACTTC.

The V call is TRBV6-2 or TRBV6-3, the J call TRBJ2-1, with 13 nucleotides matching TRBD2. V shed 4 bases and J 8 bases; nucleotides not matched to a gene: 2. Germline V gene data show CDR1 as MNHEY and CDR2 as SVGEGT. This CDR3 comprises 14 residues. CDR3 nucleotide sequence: TGTGCCAGCAGTTTAGGGACTAGCGGGGATGAGCAGTTCTTC. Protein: CASSLGTSGDEQFF.

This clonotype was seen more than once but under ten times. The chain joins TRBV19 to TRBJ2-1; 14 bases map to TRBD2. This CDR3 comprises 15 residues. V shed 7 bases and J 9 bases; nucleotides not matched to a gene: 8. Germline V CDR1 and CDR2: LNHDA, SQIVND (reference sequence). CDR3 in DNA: TGTGCCAGTATGGGGACTAGCGGGAGTGTGGGTGAGCAGTTCTTC. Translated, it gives CASMGTSGSVGEQFF.

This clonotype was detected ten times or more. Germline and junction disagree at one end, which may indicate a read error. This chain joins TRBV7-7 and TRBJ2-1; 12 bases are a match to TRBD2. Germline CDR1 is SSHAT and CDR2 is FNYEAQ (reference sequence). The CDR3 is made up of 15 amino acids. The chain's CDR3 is CASSQGTSGYNEQFF. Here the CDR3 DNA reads TGTGCTAGCAGCCAAGGGACTAGCGGGTACAATGAGCAGTTCTTC.

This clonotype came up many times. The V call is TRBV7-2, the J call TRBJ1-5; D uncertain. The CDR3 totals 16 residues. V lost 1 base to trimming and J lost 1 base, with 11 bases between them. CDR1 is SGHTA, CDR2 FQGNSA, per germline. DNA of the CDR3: TGTGCCAGCAGCTTAGTGACGGGCGGAAGCAATCAGCCCCAGCATTTT. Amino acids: CASSLVTGGSNQPQHF. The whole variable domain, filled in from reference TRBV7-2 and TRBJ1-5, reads GAGVSQSPSNKVTEKGKDVELRCDPISGHTALYWYRQSLGQGLEFLIYFQGNSAPDKSGLPSDRFSAERTGGSVSTLTIQRTQQEDSAVYLCASSLVTGGSNQPQHFGDGTRLSIL.

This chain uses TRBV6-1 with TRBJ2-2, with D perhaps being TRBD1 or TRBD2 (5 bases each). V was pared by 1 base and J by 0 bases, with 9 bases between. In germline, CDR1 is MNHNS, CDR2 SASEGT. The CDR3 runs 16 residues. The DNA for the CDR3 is TGTGCCAGCAGTGAAGTTGGGACGGCGAACACCGGGGAGCTGTTTTTT. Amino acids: CASSEVGTANTGELFF.

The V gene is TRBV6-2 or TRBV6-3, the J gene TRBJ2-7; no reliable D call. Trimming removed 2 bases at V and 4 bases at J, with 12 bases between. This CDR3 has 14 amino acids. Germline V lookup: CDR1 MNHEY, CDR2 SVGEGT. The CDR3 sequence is CASSYDYANYEQYF. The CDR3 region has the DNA TGTGCCAGCAGTTACGATTATGCGAATTACGAGCAGTACTTC.

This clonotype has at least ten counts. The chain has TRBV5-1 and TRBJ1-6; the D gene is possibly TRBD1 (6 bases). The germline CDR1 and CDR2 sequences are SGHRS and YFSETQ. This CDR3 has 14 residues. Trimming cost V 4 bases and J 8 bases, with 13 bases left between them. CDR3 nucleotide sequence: TGCGCCAGCAGCGCCGGACAGACCCATTCACCCCTCCACTTT. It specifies CASSAGQTHSPLHF.